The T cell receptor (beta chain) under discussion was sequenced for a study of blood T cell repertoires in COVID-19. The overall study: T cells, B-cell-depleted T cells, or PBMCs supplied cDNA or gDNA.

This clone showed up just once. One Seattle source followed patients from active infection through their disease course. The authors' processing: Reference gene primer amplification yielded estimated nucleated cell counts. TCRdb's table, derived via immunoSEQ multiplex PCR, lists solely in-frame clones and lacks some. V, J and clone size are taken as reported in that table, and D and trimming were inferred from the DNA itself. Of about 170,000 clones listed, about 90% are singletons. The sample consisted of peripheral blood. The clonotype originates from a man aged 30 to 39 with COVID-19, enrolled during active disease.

The CDR3 DNA follows: TGTGCCAGCGTGGGCAGCCCTACCATGAACACTGAAGCTTTCTTT. Its protein product is CASVGSPTMNTEAFF. The chain carries TRBV14 and TRBJ1-1; D is unresolved. CDR3 size: 15 residues. Germline lookup yields CDR1 SGHDN and CDR2 FVKESK. The ends were cut back, 8 bases at V and 0 bases at J, with 16 bases in the middle.